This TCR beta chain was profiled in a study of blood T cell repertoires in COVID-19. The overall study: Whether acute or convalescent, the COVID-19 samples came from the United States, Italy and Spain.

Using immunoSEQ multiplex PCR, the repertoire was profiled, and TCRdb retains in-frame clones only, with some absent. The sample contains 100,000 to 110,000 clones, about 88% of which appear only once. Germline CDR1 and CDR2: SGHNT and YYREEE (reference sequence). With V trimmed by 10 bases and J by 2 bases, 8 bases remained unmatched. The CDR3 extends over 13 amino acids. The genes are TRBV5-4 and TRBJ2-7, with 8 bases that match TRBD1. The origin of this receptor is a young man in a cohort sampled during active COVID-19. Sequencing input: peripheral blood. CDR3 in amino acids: CAYADRVPYEQYF. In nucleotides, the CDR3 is TGTGCCTATGCGGACAGGGTTCCCTACGAGCAGTACTTC. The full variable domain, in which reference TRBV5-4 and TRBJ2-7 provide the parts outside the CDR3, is ETGVTQSPTHLIKTRGQQVTLRCSSQSGHNTVSWYQQALGQGPQFIFQYYREEENGRGNFPPRFSGLQFPNYSSELNVNALELDDSALYLCAYADRVPYEQYFGPGTRLTVT.